This T cell receptor beta chain was recovered during a study of blood T cell repertoires in COVID-19 (dated by TCRdb to 2019 to 2021). Regarding the complete study: The collaborator samples originated in the United States, Italy and Spain and spanned the acute and convalescent phases of COVID-19. The prospective study material was composed of cDNA or gDNA derived from T cells, B-cell-depleted T cells, or PBMCs. Deeply sampled blood TCRbeta repertoires from subjects exposed to, actively infected with, or recovered from COVID-19 were included in the dataset. The repertoires were released in a freely available public database meant as a resource for research on the immune response to SARS-CoV-2. Samples came from the ongoing ImmuneRACE study (first 160 participants) plus 1,254 subjects from 6 global collaborators. Sample metadata almost always included a de-identified subject ID, COVID-19 status, age in years and sex. HLA class I and class II types, where available, came from metadata supplied by the sample provider rather than from assay-based typing. The investigation overall reported the following: How much clinical and demographic metadata was included differed by source and by participant, and the metadata was provided uncurated.

Each collaborating institution followed its own protocols to collect whole blood in K2EDTA tubes. For TCRbeta analysis, collaborators shipped samples as frozen whole blood, isolated PBMCs, or DNA extracted from either of those sample types. The CDR3 runs 14 amino acids, cysteine and phenylalanine included. Just the 42-base CDR3 DNA is kept, in frame starting at base 1. For CDR1 and CDR2, the germline V gene lists SGHRS and YFSETQ. V and J are truncated by 0 bases and 14 bases respectively, leaving an intervening sequence of 18 bases. TCRbeta CDR3 regions were amplified from genomic DNA by means of the immunoSEQ Assay, a bias-controlled multiplex PCR. The published analysis was carried out like this. The number of nucleated cells in each sample was estimated by amplification of reference gene primers within the assay. Sequence reads were collapsed and filtered to measure the absolute abundance of every unique TCRbeta CDR3 rearrangement. Productive Simpson clonality was computed per sample as the square root of Simpson's diversity index over productive rearrangements. As stored in TCRdb, this immuneACCESS dataset retains in-frame rearrangements with V and J assigned. A fraction of the clones does not appear; measured against another copy, unresolved V genes explain less than half of the discrepancy, and the remainder lacks a known reason. V and J calls and clone size come straight from that table; D and trimming were deduced from the DNA. For this sample there are some 130,000 clones; 70% to 90% appear just once. 10% to 13% of the sample lies in the top ten.

With respect to this clone: Its antigen remains unidentified. Per-base qualities were not stored, and no clone one base away is much larger.

Specimen: peripheral blood. The V gene is TRBV5-1 and the J gene is TRBJ2-1; perhaps TRBD2 is the D gene, with 5 bases matching. The receptor was isolated from a man aged 45 to 65 with acute or convalescent COVID-19. The bases read TGCGCCAGCAGCTTGGGCCTTAGCGTCCCGTCGGAGTTCTTC. Its protein product is CASSLGLSVPSEFF.